The clone carrying this T cell receptor (beta chain) is a singleton in its sample. The data stem from a study of blood T cell repertoires in COVID-19. The wider study: Acute-phase and convalescent COVID-19 samples originated in the United States, Italy and Spain. T cells, B-cell-depleted T cells, or PBMCs supplied cDNA or gDNA.

Per the authors' pipeline: Reference gene primer amplification gave estimated nucleated cell counts. Assay: immunoSEQ multiplex PCR; the TCRdb copy retains only in-frame clones and omits some. V, J and clone size reflect that table, while D and trimming were determined from the DNA. The sample contains fewer than 70,000 clones, about four fifths of which appear only once. Sequences were obtained from peripheral blood. The TCR was taken from a man in his forties or fifties with active COVID-19.

The CDR3 sequence is CASSQGTEAFF. CDR3 sequence (DNA): TGTGCCAGCAGTCAGGGTACGGAAGCTTTCTTT. This chain uses TRBV6-2 or TRBV6-3 with TRBJ1-1; possible D gene TRBD1, 5 bases. This CDR3 has 11 residues. Germline V gene sequence: CDR1 MNHEY, CDR2 SVGEGT. Deletions cut 5 bases from V and 8 bases from J, with 9 bases between.